The sequence of this T cell receptor beta chain was determined in a study of T-cell reconstitution after alpha-beta-depleted transplantation in children. Germline V CDR1 and CDR2: SGHRS, YFSETQ. The CDR3 runs to 14 residues. The V and J ends lost 4 bases and 4 bases respectively, with 14 bases between them. This clonotype was observed at least ten times. Using unique molecular identifiers, the investigators prepared the TCRbeta library. TCRdb called the PCR reads again in MiXCR, with one record for every CDR3 protein. The sample gives 300,000 to 350,000 distinct CDR3 sequences, 15% to 20% of which show up once; around two fifths is in the top ten.

The sequence came from a male patient under 10 years old who had a stem cell transplant for acute lymphoblastic leukemia, so the T cells may come from the graft donor. The sample consisted of PBMCs, mostly from graft donor cells, taken 360 days after TCRalphabeta/CD19-depleted stem cell transplant. V usage is TRBV5-1 and J usage is TRBJ2-5; possibly TRBD1 for D (5 bases). This CDR3 is CASSAITGSETQYF. The CDR3 nucleotides are TGCGCCAGCAGCGCAATTACAGGATCAGAGACCCAGTACTTC.